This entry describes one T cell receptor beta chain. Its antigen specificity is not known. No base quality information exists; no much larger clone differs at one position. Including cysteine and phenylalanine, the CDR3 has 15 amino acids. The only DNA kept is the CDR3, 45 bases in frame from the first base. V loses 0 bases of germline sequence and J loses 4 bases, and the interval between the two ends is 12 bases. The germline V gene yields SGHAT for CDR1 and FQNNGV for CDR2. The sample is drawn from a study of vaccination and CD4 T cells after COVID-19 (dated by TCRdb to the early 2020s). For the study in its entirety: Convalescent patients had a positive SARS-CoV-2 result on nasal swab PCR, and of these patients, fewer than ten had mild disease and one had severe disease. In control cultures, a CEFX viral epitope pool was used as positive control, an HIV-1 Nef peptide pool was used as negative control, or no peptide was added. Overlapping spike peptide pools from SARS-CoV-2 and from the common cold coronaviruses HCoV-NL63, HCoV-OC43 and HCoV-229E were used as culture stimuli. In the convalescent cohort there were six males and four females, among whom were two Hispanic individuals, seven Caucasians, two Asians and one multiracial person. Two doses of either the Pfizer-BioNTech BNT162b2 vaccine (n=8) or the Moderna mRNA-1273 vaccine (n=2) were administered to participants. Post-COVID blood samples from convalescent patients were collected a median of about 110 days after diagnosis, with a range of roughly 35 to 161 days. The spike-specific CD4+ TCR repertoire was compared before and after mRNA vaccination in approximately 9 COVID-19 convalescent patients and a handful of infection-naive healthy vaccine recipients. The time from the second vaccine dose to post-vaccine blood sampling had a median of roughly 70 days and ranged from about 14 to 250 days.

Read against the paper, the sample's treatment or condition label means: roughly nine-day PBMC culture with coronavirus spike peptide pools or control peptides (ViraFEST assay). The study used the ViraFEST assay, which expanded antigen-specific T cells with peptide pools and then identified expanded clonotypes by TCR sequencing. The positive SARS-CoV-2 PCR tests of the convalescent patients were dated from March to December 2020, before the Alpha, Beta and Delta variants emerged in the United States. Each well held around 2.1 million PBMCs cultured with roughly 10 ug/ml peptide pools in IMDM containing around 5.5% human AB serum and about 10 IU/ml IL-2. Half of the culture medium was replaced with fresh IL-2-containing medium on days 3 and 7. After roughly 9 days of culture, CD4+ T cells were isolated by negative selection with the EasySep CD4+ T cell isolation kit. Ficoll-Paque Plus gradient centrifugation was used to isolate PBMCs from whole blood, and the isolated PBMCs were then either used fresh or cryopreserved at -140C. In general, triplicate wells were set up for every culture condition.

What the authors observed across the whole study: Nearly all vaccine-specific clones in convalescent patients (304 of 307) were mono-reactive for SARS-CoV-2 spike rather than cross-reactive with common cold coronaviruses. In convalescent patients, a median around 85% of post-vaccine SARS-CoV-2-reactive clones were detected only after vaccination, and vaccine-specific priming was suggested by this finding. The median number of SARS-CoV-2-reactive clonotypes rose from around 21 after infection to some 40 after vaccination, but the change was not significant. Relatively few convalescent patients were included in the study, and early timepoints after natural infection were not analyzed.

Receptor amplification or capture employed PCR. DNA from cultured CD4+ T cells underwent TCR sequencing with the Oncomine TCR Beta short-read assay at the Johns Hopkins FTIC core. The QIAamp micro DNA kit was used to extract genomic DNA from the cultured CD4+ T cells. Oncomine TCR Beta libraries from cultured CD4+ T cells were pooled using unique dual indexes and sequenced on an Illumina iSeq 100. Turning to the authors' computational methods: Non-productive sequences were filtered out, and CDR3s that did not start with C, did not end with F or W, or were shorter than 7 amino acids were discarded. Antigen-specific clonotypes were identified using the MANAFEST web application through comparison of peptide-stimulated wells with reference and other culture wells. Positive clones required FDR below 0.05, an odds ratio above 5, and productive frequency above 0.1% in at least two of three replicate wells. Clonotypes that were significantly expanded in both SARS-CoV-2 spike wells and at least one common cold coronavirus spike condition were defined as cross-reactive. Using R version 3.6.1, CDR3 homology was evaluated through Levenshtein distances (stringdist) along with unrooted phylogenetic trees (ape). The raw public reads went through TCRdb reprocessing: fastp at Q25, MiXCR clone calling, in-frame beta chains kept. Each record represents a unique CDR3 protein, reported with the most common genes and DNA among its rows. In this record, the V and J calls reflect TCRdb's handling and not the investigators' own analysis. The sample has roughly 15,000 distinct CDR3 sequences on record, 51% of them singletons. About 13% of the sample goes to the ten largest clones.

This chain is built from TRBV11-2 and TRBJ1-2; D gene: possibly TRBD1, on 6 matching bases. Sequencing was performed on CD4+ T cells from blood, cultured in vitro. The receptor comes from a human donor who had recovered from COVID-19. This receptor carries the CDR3 CASSLDGRDIYGYTF. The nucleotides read TGTGCCAGCAGCTTAGATGGGCGGGACATCTATGGCTACACCTTC.